Following are 16 T cell receptor beta chains from one sample sequenced in a study of T cell responses to AZD1222 COVID-19 vaccine. TCRdb's table, derived via immunoSEQ multiplex PCR, lists solely in-frame clones and lacks some. Of under 150,000 clones in the sample, around 91% were seen once. Sequenced material: peripheral blood, taken 28 days after the second AZD1222 dose. The receptor set was obtained from an adult who received the AZD1222 COVID-19 vaccine.

The chain employs TRBV7-6 and TRBJ2-7, with D possibly TRBD1 on 5 matching bases. V lost 5 bases to trimming and J lost 1 base, with 9 bases between them. The germline V gene has CDR1 SGHVS and CDR2 FNYEAQ. The CDR3 runs to 13 residues. CDR3 loop: CASSPGISYEQYF. Here the CDR3 DNA reads TGTGCCAGCAGCCCAGGGATTTCCTACGAGCAGTACTTC.

The V and J genes are TRBV30 and TRBJ1-5, with D unclear. Germline CDR1 reads GTSNPN; CDR2 reads SVGIG (reference sequence). With 2 bases removed from V and 3 bases from J, the gap between germline ends came to 8 bases. The CDR3 is made up of 13 amino acids. The CDR3 DNA sequence: TGTGCCTGGAGTCAGCAGCCCAATCAGCCCCAGCATTTT. Its translation is CAWSQQPNQPQHF.

The V and J genes are TRBV6-5 and TRBJ1-6; D unclear. The CDR3 has 13 amino acids. Per the germline V gene, CDR1 is MNHEY and CDR2 is SVGAGI. V gave up 3 bases and J gave up 8 bases, with 8 bases separating them. In nucleotides, the CDR3 is TGTGCCAGCAGTTATCTTCAGGATTCACCCCTCCACTTT. This sequence encodes CASSYLQDSPLHF.

This chain uses TRBV27 with TRBJ1-5; weak D call: TRBD1 (5 bases). The CDR3 consists of 16 residues. The germline V and J ends were trimmed by 2 bases and 1 base, with 12 bases remaining between them. Germline values: CDR1 MNHEY, CDR2 SMNVEV (reference sequence). CDR3 loop: CASSLSAGLSNQPQHF. The CDR3 nucleotides read TGTGCCAGCAGTTTAAGCGCAGGGTTGAGCAATCAGCCCCAGCATTTT.

The chain employs TRBV7-8 and TRBJ1-2; a weak D match, TRBD1 (5 bases). The CDR3 contains 14 residues. Trimming pared 7 bases from V and 3 bases from J, leaving 15 bases between. Germline values: CDR1 SGHVS, CDR2 FQNEAQ. CDR3 residues: CASTPLGEYYGYTF. In DNA, the CDR3 is TGTGCCAGCACCCCACTAGGGGAGTACTATGGCTACACCTTC.

The J gene is TRBJ1-5, the V gene TRBV28; 7 bases map to TRBD1. Germline CDR1 MDHEN, CDR2 SYDVKM. V lost 5 bases and J lost 5; bases outside the gene matches: 6. The CDR3 is 14 amino acids. CDR3 nucleotides: TGTGCCAGCAGTCCCGGGACAGCCGATCAGCCCCAGCATTTT. This translates into CASSPGTADQPQHF. The entire variable domain, with the rest obtained from reference TRBV28 and TRBJ1-5, is as follows: DVKVTQSSRYLVKRTGEKVFLECVQDMDHENMFWYRQDPGLGLRLIYFSYDVKMKEKGDIPEGYSVSREKKERFSLILESASTNQTSMYLCASSPGTADQPQHFGDGTRLSIL.

This chain uses TRBV27 with TRBJ2-7; maybe TRBD2 (5 bases). The CDR3 covers 12 residues. The V and J ends lost 6 bases and 4 bases respectively, with 10 bases between them. From germline, CDR1 is MNHEY and CDR2 SMNVEV (reference sequence). CDR3 nucleotides: TGTGCCAGCAGGGGAGAGGAGTACGAGCAGTACTTC. Translated: CASRGEEYEQYF.

The count of this clone is one. V gene TRBV4-1 combines with J gene TRBJ2-7; D is undetermined. CDR3 length equals 14 residues. Trimming removed 0 bases at V and 6 bases at J, with 12 bases between. CDR1 and CDR2 (germline): MGHRA, YSYEKL. This chain's CDR3 is CASSQEGSLREQYF. DNA for the CDR3: TGCGCCAGCAGCCAAGAAGGCTCCCTCCGCGAGCAGTACTTC.

The chain joins TRBV24-1 to TRBJ2-5; TRBD2 matches 15 bases. The V and J ends lost 5 bases and 1 base, in that order; junction bases with no gene match: 4. The germline V gene has CDR1 KGHDR and CDR2 SFDVKD. This CDR3 region has 17 residues. CDR3 residues: CATSGTSGRATQETQYF. CDR3 bases: TGTGCCACCAGTGGGACTAGCGGGAGGGCGACCCAAGAGACCCAGTACTTC.

This chain connects TRBV15 to TRBJ2-3; 8 bases map to TRBD2. V dropped 3 bases and J dropped 2; count of bases not matched to a gene: 10. CDR1 and CDR2 from the germline V gene are LNHNV and YYDKDF (reference sequence). The CDR3 is made up of 17 amino acids. The CDR3 coding sequence is TGTGCCACCAGCAGGCGAAGGGCGGGAGGTATCACAGATACGCAGTATTTT. The encoded protein is CATSRRRAGGITDTQYF.

The chain carries TRBV3-1 (or the pseudogene TRBV3-2) and TRBJ2-5; TRBD2 agrees at 8 bases. With V trimmed by 1 base and J by 5 bases, 6 bases remained unmatched. In germline, CDR1 is LGHDT, CDR2 YNNKEL (reference sequence). This CDR3 comprises 15 residues. The CDR3 region has the DNA TGTGCCAGCAGCCAAGTTGCGGGAGGCTGGGAGACCCAGTACTTC. It specifies CASSQVAGGWETQYF.

V and J are TRBV9 and TRBJ1-1; D possibly corresponds to TRBD1 (6 bases). CDR1 is SGDLS, CDR2 YYNGEE, per germline. The CDR3 covers 14 residues. Deletions cut 0 bases from V and 6 bases from J, with 12 bases between. DNA of the CDR3: TGTGCCAGCAGCGTAGGCCAGGGGTTAGCTGAAGCTTTCTTT. It codes for CASSVGQGLAEAFF.

The gene calls are TRBV27 and TRBJ1-2; maybe TRBD1 (5 bases). This CDR3 is 13 amino acids long. Looked up from germline, CDR1 is MNHEY and CDR2 is SMNVEV (reference sequence). The germline V and J ends were trimmed by 6 bases and 2 bases, with 10 bases remaining between them. This CDR3 reads CASSRRDNYGYTF. The CDR3 DNA reads as TGTGCCAGCAGCCGCCGGGACAACTATGGCTACACCTTC.

The chain employs TRBV4-1 and TRBJ2-3; 13 bases match TRBD2. The CDR3 consists of 19 residues. The V gene end was trimmed by 4 bases and the J gene end by 7 bases; junction bases not matched to a gene: 17. Germline V gene sequence: CDR1 MGHRA, CDR2 YSYEKL. DNA for the CDR3: TGCGCCAGCAGCCTCGGGACTAGCGGGAAAGGAGGATCCCTTTATACGCAGTATTTT. This sequence encodes CASSLGTSGKGGSLYTQYF.

The table lists this clone with a count of one. This chain connects TRBV7-9 to TRBJ2-1; D possibly corresponds to TRBD1 (5 bases). CDR3 length: 12 amino acids. Germline V CDR1 and CDR2: SEHNR, FQNEAQ (reference sequence). Trimming took 3 bases from V and 12 from J, leaving 12 bases between them. The CDR3 coding sequence is TGTGCCAGCAGCTTGGCCACAGGCCGGCAGTTCTTC. Translating it yields CASSLATGRQFF.

The V call is TRBV19, the J call TRBJ2-7, with D perhaps TRBD1 or TRBD2 (5 bases each). The germline V gene has CDR1 LNHDA and CDR2 SQIVND (reference sequence). The CDR3 is made up of 15 amino acids. Trimming took 6 bases from V and 2 from J, leaving 17 bases between them. The CDR3 DNA sequence: TGTGCCAGTAGCTACCCGGGACGCCAGACCTACGAGCAGTACTTC. Translated, it gives CASSYPGRQTYEQYF.